The 13 T cell receptor beta chains presented below share a single source sample, sequenced in a study. One entry per CDR3 protein results from TCRdb running MiXCR on the RT-PCR reads. The table lists more than 600,000 distinct CDR3 sequences, 13% to 15% of them singletons. The sample was memory CD4+ T cells from blood. The receptors derive from a female donor in good health, serving as a healthy control.

This clonotype was counted many times. V is TRBV9 and J is TRBJ2-7; 9 bases fit TRBD1. This CDR3 comprises 14 residues. The germline V gene encodes CDR1 SGDLS and CDR2 YYNGEE. V gave up 2 bases and J gave up 2 bases; unmatched junction bases: 2. CDR3: CASSVGTGPYEQYF. DNA of the CDR3: TGTGCCAGCAGCGTCGGGACAGGGCCCTACGAGCAGTACTTC.

This CDR3 reads CASSRQGGYEGYTF. DNA of the CDR3: TGTGCCAGCAGTCGCCAGGGGGGGTATGAGGGCTACACCTTC. The rearrangement uses TRBV5-4 and TRBJ1-2; 7 bases are a match to TRBD1. With 5 bases clipped from V and 8 bases from J, the junction kept 12 bases outside the gene matches. The CDR3 has 14 residues. CDR1 and CDR2 (germline): SGHNT, YYREEE (reference sequence).

In its sample, this clonotype was seen many times. The chain uses TRBV29-1 and TRBJ2-7; weak D call: TRBD2 (5 bases). Trimming took off 5 bases at V and 0 bases at J, with 11 bases between the two ends. Germline lookup yields CDR1 SQVTM and CDR2 ANQGSEA. This CDR3 has 13 residues. CDR3: CSVKSGYSYEQYF. CDR3 DNA: TGCAGCGTTAAGAGCGGTTACTCCTACGAGCAGTACTTC.

The sample holds many counts of this clonotype. The chain recombines TRBV6-6 with TRBJ2-2, with unresolved D. Deletions cut 5 bases from V and 3 bases from J, with 13 bases between. Germline CDR1 and CDR2: MNHNY and SVGAGI (reference sequence). The CDR3 is 15 residues long. The CDR3, as DNA: TGTGCCAGCAGTCTACCGCTAGAGCACACCGGGGAGCTGTTTTTT. Encoded protein: CASSLPLEHTGELFF.

This clonotype has only a few counts. This chain joins TRBV3-1 and TRBJ1-3; D remains unclear. With 0 bases removed from V and 0 bases from J, the gap between germline ends came to 6 bases. Per germline, CDR1 LGHDT and CDR2 YNNKEL (reference sequence). The CDR3 has 15 amino acids. In DNA, the CDR3 is TGTGCCAGCAGCCAAGACACCATCTCTGGAAACACCATATATTTT. Protein sequence: CASSQDTISGNTIYF.

The chain carries TRBV29-1 and TRBJ1-4, with 7 nucleotides matching TRBD1. Trimming cost V 1 base and J 8 bases; bases outside gene matches: 7. There are 14 residues in the CDR3. Germline V CDR1 and CDR2: SQVTM, ANQGSEA. The CDR3 reads CSVEGQGVGEKLFF. The CDR3 DNA sequence: TGCAGCGTTGAAGGCCAGGGGGTAGGGGAAAAACTGTTTTTT.

This clonotype was detected ten times or more. V is TRBV7-2 and J is TRBJ2-3; D might be TRBD2 (6 bases). The CDR3 length is 15 residues. V was pared by 3 bases and J by 4 bases, with 14 bases between. Per the germline V gene, CDR1 is SGHTA and CDR2 is FQGNSA. CDR3 protein: CASSFTSLGADTQYF. CDR3 in DNA: TGTGCCAGCAGCTTCACTAGCTTGGGCGCAGATACGCAGTATTTT.

V gene TRBV5-1 combines with J gene TRBJ1-4; D unclear. V lost 0 bases to trimming and J lost 5 bases, with 11 bases between them. CDR3 size: 15 residues. Germline loops: CDR1 SGHRS, CDR2 YFSETQ. CDR3 bases: TGCGCCAGCAGCTTGGAGCCAGGCCAGAATGAAAAACTGTTTTTT. This translates into CASSLEPGQNEKLFF.

This clonotype appeared a few times. The chain is built from TRBV28 and TRBJ2-7, with 8 bases fitting TRBD1. CDR1 is MDHEN, CDR2 SYDVKM, per germline. The CDR3 sequence is 15 residues long. Trimming at V came to 4 bases and at J to 1 base, leaving 6 bases not matched to a gene. The CDR3 region has the DNA TGTGCCAGCAGTTCAACCGGGACAGGATCCTACGAGCAGTACTTC. It specifies CASSSTGTGSYEQYF.

This chain joins TRBV28 and TRBJ1-2, with TRBD1 as a possible D gene (6 bases). Per the germline V gene, CDR1 is MDHEN and CDR2 is SYDVKM. V was cut by 2 bases and J by 11 bases, with 15 bases left in between. The CDR3 totals 13 residues. The DNA for the CDR3 is TGTGCCAGCAGTTTAGGGGGCCGATTGCCTTACACCTTC. It yields the protein CASSLGGRLPYTF.

This clonotype was picked up many times. The chain couples TRBV6-2 or TRBV6-3 to TRBJ2-1; 14 nucleotides align to TRBD2. V lost 4 bases, J lost 2 bases, and 7 bases stayed unmatched. The V gene's germline CDR1 is MNHEY and CDR2 SVGEGT. This CDR3 has 18 amino acids. CDR3 coding DNA: TGTGCCAGCAGTTCGGGACTAGCGGGAGATTATACCTACAATGAGCAGTTCTTC. Its translation is CASSSGLAGDYTYNEQFF.

The chain combines TRBV6-2 or TRBV6-3 with TRBJ2-1; D uncertain. The V gene's germline CDR1 is MNHEY and CDR2 SVGEGT. Trimming removed 6 bases at V and 9 bases at J, with 15 bases between. CDR3 length: 13 residues. This CDR3 reads CASSINSRPEQFF. CDR3 in DNA: TGTGCCAGCAGCATCAATTCCCGACCTGAGCAGTTCTTC.

This clonotype was observed a handful of times. The chain uses TRBV6-1 and TRBJ2-5; a possible D gene is TRBD1 (5 bases). The germline V gene encodes CDR1 MNHNS and CDR2 SASEGT. The CDR3 extends over 14 amino acids. V shed 6 bases and J shed 2 bases, with 13 bases lying between them. The CDR3 sequence is CASSTQGAQETQYF. The CDR3 coding sequence is TGTGCCAGCAGCACTCAAGGGGCACAAGAGACCCAGTACTTC.